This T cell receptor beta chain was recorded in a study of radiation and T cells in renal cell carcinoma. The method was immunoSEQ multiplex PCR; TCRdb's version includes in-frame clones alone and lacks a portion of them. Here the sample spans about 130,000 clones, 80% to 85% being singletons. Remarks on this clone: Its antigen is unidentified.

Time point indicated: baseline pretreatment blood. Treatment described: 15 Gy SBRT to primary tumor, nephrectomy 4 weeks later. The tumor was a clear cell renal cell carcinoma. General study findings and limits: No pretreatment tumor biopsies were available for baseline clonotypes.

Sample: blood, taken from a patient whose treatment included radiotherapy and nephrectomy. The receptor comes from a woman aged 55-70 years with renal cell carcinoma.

This chain's CDR3 is CASSPDRQETQYF. Written as DNA, the CDR3 is TGTGCCAGCAGCCCGGACAGACAAGAGACCCAGTACTTC. This sequence joins TRBV7-2 and TRBJ2-5, with a possible D match to TRBD1 (6 bases). The V end lost 5 bases, the J end lost 2 bases, and 9 bases lay between the germline ends. Germline-derived CDR1 and CDR2 are SGHTA and FQGNSA. CDR3 length equals 13 residues.